This T cell receptor beta chain appears in the sequencing data of a study of response to subunit inactivated influenza vaccine. Broader study findings: Authors suggested each seasonal flu vaccination may recruit only limited numbers of new T cells.

A word on this clonotype: Its antigen remains unknown.

TCRdb used MiXCR to reprocess the RT-PCR reads, holding one entry per CDR3 protein. The sample has around 540,000 distinct CDR3 sequences, approximately 12% seen once. The CDR3 is made up of 14 amino acids. Germline-derived CDR1 and CDR2 are SGHTA and FQGNSA. Trimming took 4 bases from V and 5 from J, leaving 14 bases between them. This clonotype was sampled from a man aged 50-59 years who received an inactivated influenza vaccine. The specimen was PBMCs from blood, collected on the day of vaccination. This chain connects TRBV7-2 to TRBJ2-5; unclear D gene. As DNA, the CDR3 is TGTGCCAGCAGCTCGCAGGCGGCAGGCGAGACCCAGTACTTC. Its translation is CASSSQAAGETQYF. The entire variable domain, with the rest obtained from reference TRBV7-2 and TRBJ2-5, is as follows: GAGVSQSPSNKVTEKGKDVELRCDPISGHTALYWYRQSLGQGLEFLIYFQGNSAPDKSGLPSDRFSAERTGGSVSTLTIQRTQQEDSAVYLCASSSQAAGETQYFGPGTRLLVL.